The next 27 T cell receptor beta chains were all read from a single sample in a study of OX40 agonist ivuxolimab in advanced cancers. Sequenced by immunoSEQ multiplex PCR; TCRdb stores in-frame clones only, minus some. The table lists about 70,000 clones, approximately 89% of them singletons. The source was CD4+ or CD8+ T cells sorted from blood, collected in a trial of the OX40 agonist ivuxolimab. All receptors come from an adult with an advanced solid tumor such as melanoma, head and neck, liver or kidney cancer.

The rearrangement links TRBV2 to TRBJ2-1; D not resolved. CDR3 size: 16 residues. V was cut by 7 bases and J by 7 bases, with 23 bases left in between. Germline values: CDR1 SNHLY, CDR2 FYNNEI. The CDR3 sequence: CASTITLGSPRNEQFF. The CDR3 nucleotides are TGTGCCAGCACGATTACCCTAGGCAGCCCGAGGAATGAGCAGTTCTTC.

This chain links TRBV2 with TRBJ2-2, with no clear D. This CDR3 is 14 amino acids long. Trimming left V 10 bases short and J 0 bases short, with 12 bases between. CDR1 SNHLY and CDR2 FYNNEI come from the germline V gene. CDR3 sequence: CATMAVSNTGELFF. The CDR3 bases are TGTGCCACCATGGCAGTTTCGAACACCGGGGAGCTGTTTTTT.

The chain recombines TRBV9 with TRBJ2-3; D uncertain. The CDR3 is 12 residues long. The germline V gene encodes CDR1 SGDLS and CDR2 YYNGEE. V was pared by 0 bases and J by 4 bases, with 3 bases between. This chain's CDR3 is CASSVVSDTQYF. The DNA of the CDR3 is TGTGCCAGCAGCGTAGTGTCAGATACGCAGTATTTT.

V usage is TRBV5-8 and J usage is TRBJ2-7; unclear D gene. Germline values: CDR1 SGHTS, CDR2 YDEGEE. With 2 bases removed from V and 6 bases from J, the gap between germline ends came to 9 bases. This CDR3 has 12 amino acids. CDR3 in DNA: TGTGCCAGCAGCTTTAGGTCCGGCGAGCAGTACTTC. Encoded protein: CASSFRSGEQYF.

The V call is TRBV5-1, the J call TRBJ2-7; 8 nucleotides line up with TRBD2. Germline loops: CDR1 SGHRS, CDR2 YFSETQ. CDR3 length equals 15 residues. After removal of 4 bases from V and 1 base from J, the junction contained 7 bases not matched to a gene. The CDR3 DNA sequence: TGCGCCAGCAGCCCGGCTAGCGGGCCTTCCTACGAGCAGTACTTC. This translates into CASSPASGPSYEQYF.

Details on this clone: Compared with germline, one end of the junction differs, possibly owing to a read error. This rearrangement joins TRBV5-6 to TRBJ1-2; no clear D. CDR3 length: 12 residues. The germline V gene encodes CDR1 SGHDT and CDR2 YYEEEE. The CDR3 is CASSLAWAAWVF. CDR3 nucleotide sequence: TGTGCCAGCAGCTTGGCGTGGGCAGCCTGGGTCTTC.

The chain combines TRBV6-5 with TRBJ1-2; a possible D gene is TRBD1 (6 bases). The CDR3 contains 11 residues. Germline CDR1 MNHEY, CDR2 SVGAGI. The V gene lost 7 bases and the J gene lost 8 bases, with 11 bases spanning the gap. The CDR3 spells CASTGGGGYTF. CDR3 DNA sequence: TGTGCCAGCACCGGGGGGGGCGGCTACACCTTC.

The chain links TRBV10-2 to TRBJ2-1, with 12 bases lining up with TRBD2. Per germline, CDR1 WSHSY and CDR2 SAAADI. The V segment lost 7 bases and the J segment 5 bases; nucleotides outside the gene matches: 9. This CDR3 has 16 residues. CDR3 bases: TGCGCCAGCACTCATCCCCGACTAGCGGGAGACAATGAGCAGTTCTTC. It yields the protein CASTHPRLAGDNEQFF.

The chain recombines TRBV9 with TRBJ2-1, with a weak D call TRBD1 (5 bases). Between the trimmed V and J ends, which lost 4 bases and 4 bases, there was a span of 9 bases. The CDR3 spans 13 residues. The germline V gene has CDR1 SGDLS and CDR2 YYNGEE. The CDR3 spells CASSKGAYNEQFF. CDR3 coding DNA: TGTGCCAGCAGCAAAGGGGCTTACAATGAGCAGTTCTTC.

This sequence joins TRBV5-1 and TRBJ2-2; D might be TRBD1 (5 bases). V lost 0 bases and J 3 bases, leaving 12 bases between the germline ends. CDR3 length equals 16 residues. Germline V gene sequence: CDR1 SGHRS, CDR2 YFSETQ. CDR3 amino acids: CASSLVEIGDTGELFF. DNA for the CDR3: TGCGCCAGCAGCTTGGTGGAGATAGGGGACACCGGGGAGCTGTTTTTT.

The V call is TRBV7-3, the J call TRBJ2-3, with 12 positions matching TRBD2. The ends lost 5 bases at V and 5 bases at J; junction bases unmatched: 2. The germline gives CDR1 SGHTA, CDR2 FQGTGA. The CDR3 extends over 14 amino acids. The DNA of the CDR3 is TGTGCCAGCAGCCAGGGACTAGCGGGAGATACGCAGTATTTT. It yields the protein CASSQGLAGDTQYF.

This chain joins TRBV5-1 and TRBJ2-2, with TRBD2 identical over 7 bases. Looked up from germline, CDR1 is SGHRS and CDR2 is YFSETQ. Unmatched junction bases numbered 11, after V lost 0 bases and J lost 6 bases. The CDR3 extends over 17 amino acids. CDR3 coding DNA: TGCGCCAGCAGCTTGGTTAGCGCGACTAGCCTCGCCGGGGAGCTGTTTTTT. The encoded protein is CASSLVSATSLAGELFF.

This chain joins TRBV2 and TRBJ2-7; TRBD2 matches at 10 bases. CDR3 size: 14 residues. The germline V gene has CDR1 SNHLY and CDR2 FYNNEI. The trim removed 4 bases at V and 7 bases at J, leaving 7 bases unmatched. The CDR3, as DNA: TGTGCCAGCAGTGGAGAGCGGGAGGGCCTTGAGCAGTACTTC. It specifies CASSGEREGLEQYF.

This clone was detected only once. V usage is TRBV5-1 and J usage is TRBJ1-2; D possibly corresponds to TRBD1 (6 bases). The V gene's germline CDR1 is SGHRS and CDR2 YFSETQ. The CDR3 contains 17 residues. Trimming stripped 0 bases from V and 5 bases from J, with 20 bases between. CDR3 nucleotide sequence: TGCGCCAGCAGCTTGGAGATCGTGGGGGGCGCTGGGTATGGCTACACCTTC. Protein product: CASSLEIVGGAGYGYTF.

The V and J genes are TRBV19 and TRBJ2-1; 14 bases align to TRBD2. This CDR3 has 17 residues. Germline CDR1 is LNHDA and CDR2 is SQIVND (reference sequence). V was pared by 10 bases and J by 10 bases, with 18 bases of the junction left unmatched. The CDR3 DNA follows: TGTGCCACCCAGAACCTCCGGGGACTAGCGGGAGTCCGGGAGCAGTTCTTC. It codes for CATQNLRGLAGVREQFF.

The chain links TRBV14 to TRBJ1-4, with D perhaps TRBD1 (6 bases). Germline V gene lookup returns CDR1 SGHDN and CDR2 FVKESK. The germline V and J ends were trimmed by 1 base and 10 bases, with 22 bases remaining between them. The CDR3 loop spans 17 amino acids. Here the CDR3 reads CASSQARPTLRGGKLFF. The CDR3 bases are TGTGCCAGCAGCCAAGCCCGGCCCACGTTGAGGGGGGGAAAACTGTTTTTT.

The V and J genes are TRBV6-5 and TRBJ2-5; TRBD2 might be the D (5 bases). V was clipped by 2 bases and J by 4 bases, with 11 bases between them. From germline, CDR1 is MNHEY and CDR2 SVGAGI. This CDR3 is built from 14 residues. This CDR3 reads CASSYRGISETQYF. The CDR3 DNA reads TGTGCCAGCAGTTACCGGGGAATATCAGAGACCCAGTACTTC.

There are a few counts of this clone. V and J are TRBV9 and TRBJ2-7, with D perhaps TRBD1 (6 bases). The CDR3 runs to 16 residues. The germline V gene encodes CDR1 SGDLS and CDR2 YYNGEE. The V end lost 4 bases, the J end lost 2 bases, and 19 bases lay between the germline ends. The CDR3 coding sequence is TGTGCCAGCAGCCCCACTAGACAGGCCCTAACCTACGAGCAGTACTTC. It is translated as CASSPTRQALTYEQYF.

The rearrangement links TRBV15 to TRBJ2-2, with D tentatively TRBD1 (6 bases). This CDR3 region has 15 residues. CDR1 is LNHNV and CDR2 is YYDKDF in the germline V gene (reference sequence). The V gene lost 0 bases and the J gene lost 4 bases, with 9 bases spanning the gap. CDR3 loop: CATSREQGSTGELFF. DNA for the CDR3: TGTGCCACCAGCAGAGAACAGGGATCCACCGGGGAGCTGTTTTTT.

The chain couples TRBV5-1 to TRBJ1-5; TRBD1 is a possible D gene (5 bases). The germline V gene has CDR1 SGHRS and CDR2 YFSETQ. V lost 0 bases, J lost 9 bases, and 16 bases lay in between. CDR3 length equals 15 residues. CDR3: CASSLAGGGGGPQHF. The CDR3 coding sequence is TGCGCCAGCAGCTTGGCCGGCGGGGGTGGTGGGCCCCAGCATTTT. The variable domain in full, completed from reference TRBV5-1 and TRBJ1-5, reads KAGVTQTPRYLIKTRGQQVTLSCSPISGHRSVSWYQQTPGQGLQFLFEYFSETQRNKGNFPGRFSGRQFSNSRSEMNVSTLELGDSALYLCASSLAGGGGGPQHFGDGTRLSIL.

This clone was found a few times. With only one base between it and a far larger clone, this is likely a read error. Other DNA sequences in the same sample also yield this CDR3. The chain uses TRBV4-1 and TRBJ1-3; D gene ambiguous. V dropped 3 bases and J dropped 0 bases, with 9 bases sitting between them. Germline loops: CDR1 MGHRA, CDR2 YSYEKL. The length of the CDR3 is 15 residues. The CDR3 protein is CASSQGWNSGNTIYF. The CDR3 DNA is TGCGCCAGCAGCCAGGGATGGAACTCTGGAAACACCATATATTTT.

The CDR3 loop reads CASRGDKGGYTF. In DNA form, the CDR3 reads TGTGCCAGCAGAGGGGATAAAGGTGGCTACACCTTC. The chain recombines TRBV9 with TRBJ1-2; TRBD1 might be the D (5 bases). V gave up 5 bases and J gave up 7 bases, with 12 bases separating them. There are 12 residues in the CDR3. The germline gives CDR1 SGDLS, CDR2 YYNGEE.

J is TRBJ1-1 and V is TRBV7-2; a possible D gene is TRBD1 (5 bases). The CDR3 has 14 amino acids. Germline values: CDR1 SGHTA, CDR2 FQGNSA. Trimming cost V 1 base and J 7 bases, with 13 bases left between them. This CDR3 reads CASSLVAGTLEAFF. CDR3 bases: TGTGCCAGCAGCTTAGTGGCAGGGACCCTTGAAGCTTTCTTT.

This clone occurred once. This chain links TRBV5-4 with TRBJ1-4; TRBD1 might be the D (6 bases). V was trimmed by 4 bases and J by 6 bases, leaving 16 bases between them. Germline assignment: CDR1 SGHNT and CDR2 YYREEE (reference sequence). The CDR3 is 15 amino acids. The CDR3 loop is CASSHIGGRDEKLFF. The CDR3 DNA reads TGTGCCAGCAGCCATATAGGGGGTCGGGATGAAAAACTGTTTTTT.

The rearrangement uses TRBV2 and TRBJ1-6; weak D call: TRBD1 (6 bases). CDR1 and CDR2 from the germline V gene are SNHLY and FYNNEI. CDR3 length: 13 amino acids. Trimming removed 9 bases from V and 4 bases from J, with 10 bases in between. The CDR3, as DNA: TGTGCCAGGGCGACAGGTTATAATTCACCCCTCCACTTT. This codes for CARATGYNSPLHF.

This chain connects TRBV11-2 to TRBJ1-1; D gene unclear. The CDR3 is 12 residues long. CDR1 SGHAT and CDR2 FQNNGV come from the germline V gene. V lost 5 bases to trimming and J lost 0 bases, with 4 bases between them. The CDR3 loop is CASSRMNTEAFF. DNA for the CDR3: TGTGCCAGCAGCCGGATGAACACTGAAGCTTTCTTT.

In its sample, this clone was seen a few times. The genes are TRBV13 and TRBJ1-6, with TRBD1 as a possible D gene (6 bases). This CDR3 is 12 amino acids long. Deletions cut 5 bases from V and 10 bases from J, with 9 bases between. Per germline, CDR1 PRHDT and CDR2 FYEKMQ (reference sequence). The CDR3 nucleotides are TGTGCCAGCAGCCAGGGACACTCACCCCTCCACTTT. Translated: CASSQGHSPLHF.